Below, one TCR beta chain is given with its context. The antigen remains unidentified. Primary, local recurrence and metastasis osteosarcoma tumors were taken after treatment from poor-prognosis patients. These data originate in a study of the immune and genomic landscape of osteosarcoma. Turning to the study itself: Median age at diagnosis was 27 years, range about 5-85. Points from the study as a whole: Productive clonality stayed low overall, though C3 exceeded C1. Roughly five repertoires, each under 100 clonotypes, were dominated by one hyperexpanded clone. Reference clonality came from outside normal skin and healthy blood, not matched tissue.

The germline CDR1 and CDR2 sequences are LNHDA and SQIVND (reference sequence). This CDR3 contains 14 residues. Trimming shortened V by 5 bases and J by 0 bases, and 10 bases separated the two germline ends. TCRdb's copy holds only in-frame clones and misses some; the assay was immunoSEQ multiplex PCR. The top ten clones hold 6% to 7% of a sample with about 5,100 clones, 77% of them seen once. This receptor was obtained from a human donor with osteosarcoma. Sequenced: osteosarcoma tumor tissue from the lung. V usage is TRBV19 and J usage is TRBJ1-2, with D possibly being TRBD1 (5 bases). The CDR3 is CASSSRAANYGYTF. The DNA for the CDR3 is TGTGCCAGTAGTTCCAGGGCAGCTAACTATGGCTACACCTTC.